The subject of this entry is one TCR beta chain. What this receptor recognizes is not known. No qualities accompany the bases; no much larger clone lies one base away. The record originates from a study of tumor-infiltrating lymphocytes in localized non-small cell lung cancer (dated by TCRdb to 2020 to 2023). In terms of the full investigation: Patients whose samples were collected after neoadjuvant chemotherapy, as well as both smokers and never-smokers and several histologies, were included in the cohort. Each patient provided resected tumor tissue plus uninvolved lung tissue from the same patient, with the uninvolved lung tissue described as non-adjacent to the tumor. Alongside flow cytometry, multiplex immunofluorescence, RNA-seq, exome sequencing and proteomics, TCR sequencing was applied to the same patients as one of several integrated assays. In total, the ICON cohort consisted of over a hundred surgical patients with localized non-small cell lung cancer who had their tumors resected. A total of some 60 patients were part of the paired comparison of immunoSEQ T-cell fraction between tumor and uninvolved lung. Broad study findings and their caveats: Because assay coverage varied across patients depending on available tissue quantity, TCR sequencing was performed for only a subset of the cohort. Because different assays used different pieces of the same tissue, intratumor heterogeneity could not be separated from technical variation. TCRbeta sequencing supported higher T cell infiltration in tumors than in uninvolved lung tissue, consistent with immunofluorescence CD3 counts. No difference in TCR-derived T-cell fraction was observed between the flow cytometry-defined immunotypes IM1 (good prognosis) and IM2 (poor prognosis).

The immunoSEQ assay used for TCR sequencing gave the T-cell fraction in both tumor and uninvolved lung tissue. The study's own analysis went as follows. To analyze survival, patients were divided into a high T-cell fraction group (upper tertile) and a low T-cell fraction group (lower two tertiles), and the two groups were compared using a log-rank test. A signed-rank test was used to check for differences in T-cell fraction between paired tumor and uninvolved lung. Here the immuneACCESS table is served through TCRdb, limited to in-frame sequences with V and J called. Missing clones are a known gap in these copies; in checked studies unresolved V genes cover under half, and the rest lacks a known reason. V, J and clone size are those of that table, while D and trimming were read from the DNA. The sample yields 13,000 to 15,000 clones; 65% to 75% were counted once. The leading ten clones occupy approximately 20% of the sample.

The first patient joined ICON in 2016, and enrollment wrapped up when the last patient was enrolled in late 2018. Fresh tumor and matched uninvolved tissue for in-depth immune analyses, including TCR sequencing, were collected from a subcohort of about 80 patients. DNA for TCR sequencing was isolated from bulk tissue, and no cell sorting was done. Inclusive of the bounding cysteine and phenylalanine, the CDR3 is 15 residues long. The read is trimmed to its CDR3 DNA, 45 bases read in frame from base 1. The junction shows trimming of 0 bases on V and 2 bases on J, and the gene matches do not reach 5 bases of it. For CDR1 and CDR2, the germline V gene lists SGHRS and YFSETQ.

The chain joins TRBV5-1 to TRBJ2-7; TRBD1 matches 7 bases in the middle. The sample comprised uninvolved lung tissue not adjacent to the tumor. The source of this sequence is a human donor with non-small cell lung cancer. CDR3 sequence: CASSLAATGTYEQYF. The nucleotide sequence is given as TGCGCCAGCAGCTTGGCCGCGACAGGGACCTACGAGCAGTACTTC.